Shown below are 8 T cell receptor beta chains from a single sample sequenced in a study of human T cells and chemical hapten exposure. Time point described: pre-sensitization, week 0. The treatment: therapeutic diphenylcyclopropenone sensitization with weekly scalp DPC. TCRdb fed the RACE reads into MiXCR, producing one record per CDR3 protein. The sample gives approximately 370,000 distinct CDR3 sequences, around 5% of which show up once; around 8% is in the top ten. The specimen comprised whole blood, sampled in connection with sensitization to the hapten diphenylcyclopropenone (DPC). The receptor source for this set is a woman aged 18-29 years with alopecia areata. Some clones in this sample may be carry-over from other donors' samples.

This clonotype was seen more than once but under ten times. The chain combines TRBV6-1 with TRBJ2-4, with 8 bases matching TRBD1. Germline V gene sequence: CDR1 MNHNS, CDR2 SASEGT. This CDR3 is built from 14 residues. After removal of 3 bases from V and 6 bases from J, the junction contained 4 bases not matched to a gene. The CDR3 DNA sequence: TGTGCCAGCAGTGAGAGACAGGGGTCAAACATTCAGTACTTC. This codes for CASSERQGSNIQYF.

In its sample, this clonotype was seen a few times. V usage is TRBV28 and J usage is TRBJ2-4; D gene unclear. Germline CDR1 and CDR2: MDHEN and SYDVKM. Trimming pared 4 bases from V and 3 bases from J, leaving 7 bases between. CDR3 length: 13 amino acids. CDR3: CASSSMGKNIQYF. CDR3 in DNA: TGTGCCAGCAGTTCAATGGGCAAAAACATTCAGTACTTC.

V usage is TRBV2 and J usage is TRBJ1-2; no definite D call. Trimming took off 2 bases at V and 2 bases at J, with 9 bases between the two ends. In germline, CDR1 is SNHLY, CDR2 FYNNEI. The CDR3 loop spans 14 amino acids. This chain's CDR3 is CASSESGPNYGYTF. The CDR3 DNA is TGTGCCAGCAGTGAAAGCGGCCCCAACTATGGCTACACCTTC. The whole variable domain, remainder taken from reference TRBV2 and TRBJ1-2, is EPEVTQTPSHQVTQMGQEVILRCVPISNHLYFYWYRQILGQKVEFLVSFYNNEISEKSEIFDDQFSVERPDGSNFTLKIRSTKLEDSAMYFCASSESGPNYGYTFGSGTRLTVV.

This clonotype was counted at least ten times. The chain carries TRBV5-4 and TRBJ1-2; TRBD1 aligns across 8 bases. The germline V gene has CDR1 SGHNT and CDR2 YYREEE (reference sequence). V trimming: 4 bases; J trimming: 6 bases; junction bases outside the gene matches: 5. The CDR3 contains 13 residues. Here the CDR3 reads CASSPGQVDGYTF. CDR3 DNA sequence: TGTGCCAGCAGCCCGGGACAGGTTGATGGCTACACCTTC.

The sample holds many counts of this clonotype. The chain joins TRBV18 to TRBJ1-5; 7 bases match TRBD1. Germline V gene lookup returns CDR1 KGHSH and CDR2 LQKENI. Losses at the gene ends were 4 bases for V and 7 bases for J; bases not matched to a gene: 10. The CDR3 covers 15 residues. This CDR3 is CASSLSGTAGQPQHF. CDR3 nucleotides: TGTGCCAGCTCACTCTCCGGGACAGCAGGCCAGCCCCAGCATTTT.

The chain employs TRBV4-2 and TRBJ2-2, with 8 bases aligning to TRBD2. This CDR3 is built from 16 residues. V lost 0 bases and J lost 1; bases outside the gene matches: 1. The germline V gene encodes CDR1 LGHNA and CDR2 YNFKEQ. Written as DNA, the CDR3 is TGTGCCAGCAGCCAAGACCTAGCGGGGAACACCGGGGAGCTGTTTTTT. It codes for CASSQDLAGNTGELFF.

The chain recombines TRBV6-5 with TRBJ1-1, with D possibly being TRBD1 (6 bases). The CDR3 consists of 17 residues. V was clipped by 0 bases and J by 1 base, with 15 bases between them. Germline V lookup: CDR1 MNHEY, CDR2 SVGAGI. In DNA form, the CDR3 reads TGTGCCAGCAGTTACTCCGGGGGCTGGGGCGCGAACACTGAAGCTTTCTTT. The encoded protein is CASSYSGGWGANTEAFF.

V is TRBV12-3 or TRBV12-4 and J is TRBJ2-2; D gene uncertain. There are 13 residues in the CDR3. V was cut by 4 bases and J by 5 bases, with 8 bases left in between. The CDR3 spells CASSSLLTGELFF. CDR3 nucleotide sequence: TGTGCCAGCAGTTCCCTCTTAACCGGGGAGCTGTTTTTT.